This TCR beta chain was retrieved from a study of cytomegalovirus exposure and HLA in healthy donors. Study as a whole: The roughly 120 validation repertoires, a later analysis reported, used the same platform as the approximately 650 first-cohort repertoires.

Libraries were prepared by immunoSEQ multiplex PCR; TCRdb keeps only in-frame clonotypes and omits some of them. Among approximately 240,000 clones, 85% to 95% were seen once, and the ten largest hold 0.8% to 1.2%. The study, taken as a whole, reports: The study put some 160 TCR beta chains on its list as cytomegalovirus-associated. Cytomegalovirus status was reportedly diagnosed by the classifier with high specificity and sensitivity.

Note on this clone: Its antigen is currently unknown.

This TCR derives from a woman aged 18-35 years in good health and CMV-seronegative. Sequenced material: PBMCs.

This chain's CDR3 is CASSLDRGTGAQHF. The CDR3 DNA reads as TGTGCCAGCTCCCTGGACAGGGGCACTGGGGCCCAGCATTTT. The gene calls are TRBV18 and TRBJ1-5; 9 bases are a match to TRBD1. J was trimmed by 11 bases and V by 6 bases; bases with no gene match: 11. Per germline, CDR1 KGHSH and CDR2 LQKENI. This CDR3 has 14 residues.